This T cell receptor (beta chain) stems from a study of shared clonotypes between healthy human individuals. Overall study findings and caveats: The naive CD4 repertoires of several donors were compared, and around 5.1% of clonotypes were shared. Among donors, the sharing of clonotypes was expected to be influenced by sequencing depth.

The protocol was immunoSEQ multiplex PCR, while the TCRdb copy is restricted to in-frame clones and leaves out a portion. The sample includes some 1,100,000 clones, around 82% seen only once; the top ten take 0.5% to 0.6%. About this clone: The antigen is undetermined.

This CDR3 has 14 residues. CDR1 and CDR2 from the germline V gene are SGHNT and YENEEA. The germline V and J ends were trimmed by 3 bases and 5 bases, with 11 bases remaining between them. This sequence originates from a man aged 18 to 29 in good health. Some clones in this sample may be carry-over from other donors' samples. The material sequenced was memory CD4+ T cells from PBMCs. Subset here: CD45RA-negative fraction. J is TRBJ2-1 and V is TRBV11-3; D is possibly TRBD2 (6 bases). CDR3: CASSFGGSHNEQFF. CDR3 DNA sequence: TGTGCCAGCAGCTTTGGAGGGTCCCACAATGAGCAGTTCTTC.